This T cell receptor (beta chain) was recorded in a study of T cell repertoires in cytomegalovirus infection. Overall study context: CMV infection plus the matching HLA type was flagged by public TCR beta signatures. Findings and limits, study-wide: Cumulated frequencies of public TCR beta families served to identify carriers of CMV plus the relevant HLA.

Notes on this clonotype: The antigen is undetermined.

TCRdb reprocessed the reads via MiXCR and lists one record per CDR3 protein. In the table there are 300,000 to 400,000 distinct CDR3 sequences, around 18% of which are singletons. Germline CDR1 and CDR2: KGHDR and SFDVKD. The CDR3 is made up of 17 amino acids. V trimming: 3 bases; J trimming: 5 bases; junction bases outside the gene matches: 13. The sample taken for sequencing was PBMCs. The clonotype was recovered from a human donor in good health (CMV status not recorded). Some clones in this sample may be carry-over from other donors' samples. The chain combines TRBV24-1 with TRBJ2-5; 8 bases line up with TRBD2. The CDR3 DNA follows: TGTGCCACCAGTGATACCCCGGGACGGGGGGGACACGAGACCCAGTACTTC. It encodes CATSDTPGRGGHETQYF.